The clone carrying this TCR beta chain was picked up one time. Its target is not known. The CDR3 has 16 residues. V gave up 3 bases and J gave up 5 bases; unmatched junction bases: 12. Germline V lookup: CDR1 SGHRS, CDR2 YFSETQ. The data were obtained in a study of T cell responses to AZD1222 COVID-19 vaccine. Overall study findings and caveats: Repertoire sampling happened only post peak T cell response. Increased Spike-specific TCR breadth and depth were observed after two AZD1222 doses. The donor cohort was predominantly white British with a female majority, and clonal diversity may have been underestimated. Spike regions recognized by vaccine-associated CD4 TCRs spanned the protein, led by 160-218 and 743-854.

Here immunoSEQ multiplex PCR was the method, and the copy in TCRdb shows in-frame clones only, minus some. The repertoire holds 150,000 or so clones, with roughly 90% as singletons. The sample in question was peripheral blood, obtained on day 0 of AZD1222 vaccination. This sequence was found in an adult in good health. The genes are TRBV5-1 and TRBJ2-7; TRBD1 aligns across 9 bases. The DNA for the CDR3 is TGCGCCAGCAGCTACGGCAATCCGGGACAGGGCCACGAGCAGTACTTC. It yields the protein CASSYGNPGQGHEQYF.